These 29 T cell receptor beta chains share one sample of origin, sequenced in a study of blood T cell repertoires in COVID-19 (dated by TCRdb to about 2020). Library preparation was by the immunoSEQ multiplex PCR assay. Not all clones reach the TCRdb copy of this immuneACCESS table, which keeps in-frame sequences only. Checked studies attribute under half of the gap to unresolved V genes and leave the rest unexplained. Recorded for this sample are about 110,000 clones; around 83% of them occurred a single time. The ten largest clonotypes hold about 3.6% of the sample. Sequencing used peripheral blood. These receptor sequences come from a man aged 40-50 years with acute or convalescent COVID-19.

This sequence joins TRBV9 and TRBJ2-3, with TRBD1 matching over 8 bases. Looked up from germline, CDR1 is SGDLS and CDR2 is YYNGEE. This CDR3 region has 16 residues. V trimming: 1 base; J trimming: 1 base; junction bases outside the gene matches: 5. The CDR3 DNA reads TGTGCCAGCAGCGTAACTCAGGGGGCCGGCACAGATACGCAGTATTTT. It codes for CASSVTQGAGTDTQYF. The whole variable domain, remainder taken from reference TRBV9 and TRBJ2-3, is DSGVTQTPKHLITATGQRVTLRCSPRSGDLSVYWYQQSLDQGLQFLIQYYNGEERAKGNILERFSAQQFPDLHSELNLSSLELGDSALYFCASSVTQGAGTDTQYFGPGTRLTVL.

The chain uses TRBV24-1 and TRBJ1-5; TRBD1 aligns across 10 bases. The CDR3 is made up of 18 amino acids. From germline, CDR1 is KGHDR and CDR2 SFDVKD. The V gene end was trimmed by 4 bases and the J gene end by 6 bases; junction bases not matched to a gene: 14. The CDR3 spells CATSDSPPGQGSGQPQHF. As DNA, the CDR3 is TGTGCCACCAGTGACTCTCCCCCGGGACAGGGGAGTGGTCAGCCCCAGCATTTT.

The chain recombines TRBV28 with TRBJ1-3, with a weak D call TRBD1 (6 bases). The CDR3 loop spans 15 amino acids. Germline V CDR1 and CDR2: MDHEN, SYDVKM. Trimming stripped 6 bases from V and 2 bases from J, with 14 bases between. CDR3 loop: CASSTPGGPGNTIYF. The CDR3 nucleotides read TGTGCCAGCAGCACCCCGGGGGGGCCTGGAAACACCATATATTTT. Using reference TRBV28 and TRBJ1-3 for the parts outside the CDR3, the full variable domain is DVKVTQSSRYLVKRTGEKVFLECVQDMDHENMFWYRQDPGLGLRLIYFSYDVKMKEKGDIPEGYSVSREKKERFSLILESASTNQTSMYLCASSTPGGPGNTIYFGEGSWLTVV.

The chain's CDR3 is CASSLPGRDEQFF. The CDR3 bases are TGTGCCAGCAGCTTACCAGGTCGAGATGAGCAGTTCTTC. This chain joins TRBV11-3 and TRBJ2-1, with unresolved D. Per the germline V gene, CDR1 is SGHNT and CDR2 is YENEEA. V lost 2 bases and J lost 8, with 10 bases in between. The CDR3 length is 13 residues.

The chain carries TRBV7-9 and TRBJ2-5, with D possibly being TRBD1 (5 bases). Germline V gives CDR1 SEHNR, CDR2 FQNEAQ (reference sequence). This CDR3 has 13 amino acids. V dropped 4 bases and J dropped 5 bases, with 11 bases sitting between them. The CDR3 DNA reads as TGTGCCAGCAGCTCGCAGGGTTGGGAGACCCAGTACTTC. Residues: CASSSQGWETQYF.

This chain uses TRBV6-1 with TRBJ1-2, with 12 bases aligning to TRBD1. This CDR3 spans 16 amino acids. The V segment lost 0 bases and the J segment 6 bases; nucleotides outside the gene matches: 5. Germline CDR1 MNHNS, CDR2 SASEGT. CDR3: CASSEAEGTGGDGYTF. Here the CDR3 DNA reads TGTGCCAGCAGTGAAGCGGAGGGGACAGGGGGCGATGGCTACACCTTC.

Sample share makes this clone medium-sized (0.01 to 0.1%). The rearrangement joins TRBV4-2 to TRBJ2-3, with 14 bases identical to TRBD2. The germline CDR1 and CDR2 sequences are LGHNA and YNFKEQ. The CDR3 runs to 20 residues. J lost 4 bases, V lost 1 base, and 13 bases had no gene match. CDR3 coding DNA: TGTGCCAGCAGCCAAGGCGGGGCCCCGACTAGCGGGGGGGTTGCAGATACGCAGTATTTT. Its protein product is CASSQGGAPTSGGVADTQYF.

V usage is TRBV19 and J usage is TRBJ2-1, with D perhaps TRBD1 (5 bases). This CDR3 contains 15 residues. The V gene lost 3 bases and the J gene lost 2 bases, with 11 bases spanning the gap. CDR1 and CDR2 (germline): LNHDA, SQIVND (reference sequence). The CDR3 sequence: CASSIIQGTYNEQFF. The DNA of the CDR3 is TGTGCCAGTAGTATTATCCAGGGAACCTACAATGAGCAGTTCTTC.

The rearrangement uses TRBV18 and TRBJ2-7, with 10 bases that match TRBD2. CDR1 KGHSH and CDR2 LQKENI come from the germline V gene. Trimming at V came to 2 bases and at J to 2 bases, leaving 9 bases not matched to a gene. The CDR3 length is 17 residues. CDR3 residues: CASSPTLAGANTYEQYF. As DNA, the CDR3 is TGTGCCAGCTCACCAACGCTAGCGGGGGCCAATACCTACGAGCAGTACTTC.

This CDR3 reads CASSQEESSGRDTQYF. DNA of the CDR3: TGCGCCAGCAGCCAAGAGGAGTCTAGCGGACGAGATACGCAGTATTTT. The chain recombines TRBV4-3 with TRBJ2-3; TRBD2 matches at 7 bases. Germline V gene lookup returns CDR1 LGHNA and CDR2 YSLEER. This CDR3 is 16 amino acids long. V lost 0 bases to trimming and J lost 5 bases; unmatched junction nucleotides: 8.

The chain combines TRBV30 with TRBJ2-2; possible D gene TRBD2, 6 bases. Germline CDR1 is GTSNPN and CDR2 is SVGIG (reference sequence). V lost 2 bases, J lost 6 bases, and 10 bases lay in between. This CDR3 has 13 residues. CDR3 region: CAWSFTGAGELFF. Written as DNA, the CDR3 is TGTGCCTGGAGTTTCACGGGGGCCGGGGAGCTGTTTTTT.

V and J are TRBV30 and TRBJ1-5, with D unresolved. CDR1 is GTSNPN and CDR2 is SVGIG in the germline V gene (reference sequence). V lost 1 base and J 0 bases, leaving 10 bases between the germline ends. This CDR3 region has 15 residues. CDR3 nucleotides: TGTGCCTGGAGTGATGGCGGATATAGCAATCAGCCCCAGCATTTT. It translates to CAWSDGGYSNQPQHF.

CDR3 sequence (DNA): TGTGCCAGCAGCTCACAGGGGGGCTACGCACAAGAGACCCAGTACTTC. Translated: CASSSQGGYAQETQYF. The gene calls are TRBV7-3 and TRBJ2-5; 8 nucleotides match TRBD1. CDR3 length equals 16 residues. V was clipped by 4 bases and J by 2 bases; unmatched bases: 9. Germline V gene data show CDR1 as SGHTA and CDR2 as FQGTGA.

Written as DNA, the CDR3 is TGTGCCAGCAGCCGTTATTATAGCAATCAGCCCCAGCATTTT. Translating it yields CASSRYYSNQPQHF. The rearrangement joins TRBV3-1 (or the pseudogene TRBV3-2) to TRBJ1-5; D ambiguous. V shed 4 bases and J shed 0 bases, with 7 bases lying between them. Germline V gene lookup returns CDR1 LGHDT and CDR2 YNNKEL (reference sequence). This CDR3 region has 14 residues.

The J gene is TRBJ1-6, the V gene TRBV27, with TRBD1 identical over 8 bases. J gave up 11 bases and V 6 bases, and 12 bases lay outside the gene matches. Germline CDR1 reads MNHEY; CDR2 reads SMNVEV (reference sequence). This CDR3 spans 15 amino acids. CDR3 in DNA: TGTGCCAGCAGCCGGACAGGGTTGGCAAGTCCACCCCTCCACTTT. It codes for CASSRTGLASPPLHF.

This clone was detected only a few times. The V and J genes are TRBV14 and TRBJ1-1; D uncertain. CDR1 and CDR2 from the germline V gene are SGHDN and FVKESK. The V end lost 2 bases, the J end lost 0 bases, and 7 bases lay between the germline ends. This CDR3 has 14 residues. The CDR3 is CASSQRGLNTEAFF. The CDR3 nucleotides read TGTGCCAGCAGCCAAAGAGGGCTGAACACTGAAGCTTTCTTT.

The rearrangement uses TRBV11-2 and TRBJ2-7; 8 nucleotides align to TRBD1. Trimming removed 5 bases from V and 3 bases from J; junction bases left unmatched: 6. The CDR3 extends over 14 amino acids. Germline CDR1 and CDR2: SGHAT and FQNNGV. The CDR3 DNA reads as TGTGCCAGCAGCCCCAACAGGGGGGACTACGAGCAGTACTTC. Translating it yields CASSPNRGDYEQYF.

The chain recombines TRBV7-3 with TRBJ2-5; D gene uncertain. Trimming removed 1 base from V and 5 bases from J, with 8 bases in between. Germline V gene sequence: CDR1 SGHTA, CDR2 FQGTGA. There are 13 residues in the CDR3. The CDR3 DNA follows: TGTGCCAGCAGCTTAAGCGCCGCGGAGACCCAGTACTTC. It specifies CASSLSAAETQYF.

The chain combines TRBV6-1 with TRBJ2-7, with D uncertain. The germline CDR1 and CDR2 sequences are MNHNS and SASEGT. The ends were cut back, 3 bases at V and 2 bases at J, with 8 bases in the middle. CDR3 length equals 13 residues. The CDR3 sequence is CASSDRSPYEQYF. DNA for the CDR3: TGTGCCAGCAGTGACAGATCCCCCTACGAGCAGTACTTC.

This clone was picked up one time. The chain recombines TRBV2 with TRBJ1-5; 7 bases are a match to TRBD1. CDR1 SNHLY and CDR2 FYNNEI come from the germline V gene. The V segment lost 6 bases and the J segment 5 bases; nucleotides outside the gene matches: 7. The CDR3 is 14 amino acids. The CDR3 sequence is CASSPTGVDQPQHF. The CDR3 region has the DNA TGTGCCAGCAGCCCAACAGGGGTCGATCAGCCCCAGCATTTT. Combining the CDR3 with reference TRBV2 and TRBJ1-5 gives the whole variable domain EPEVTQTPSHQVTQMGQEVILRCVPISNHLYFYWYRQILGQKVEFLVSFYNNEISEKSEIFDDQFSVERPDGSNFTLKIRSTKLEDSAMYFCASSPTGVDQPQHFGDGTRLSIL.

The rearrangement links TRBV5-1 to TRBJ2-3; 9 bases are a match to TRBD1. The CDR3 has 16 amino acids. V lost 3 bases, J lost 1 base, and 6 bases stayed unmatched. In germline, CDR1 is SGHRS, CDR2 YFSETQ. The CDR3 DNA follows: TGCGCCAGCAGCTCGGAAAGGACAGGGGGCACAGATACGCAGTATTTT. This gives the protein CASSSERTGGTDTQYF.

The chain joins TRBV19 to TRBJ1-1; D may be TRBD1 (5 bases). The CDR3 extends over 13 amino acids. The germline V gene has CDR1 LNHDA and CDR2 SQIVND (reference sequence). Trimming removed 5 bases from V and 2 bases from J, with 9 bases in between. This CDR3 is CASSPTVNTEAFF. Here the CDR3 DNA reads TGTGCCAGTAGTCCGACAGTTAACACTGAAGCTTTCTTT.

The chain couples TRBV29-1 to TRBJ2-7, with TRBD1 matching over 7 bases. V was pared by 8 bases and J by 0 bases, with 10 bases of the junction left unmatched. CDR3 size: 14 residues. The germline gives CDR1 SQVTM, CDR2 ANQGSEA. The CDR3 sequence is CSPGGTAYSYEQYF. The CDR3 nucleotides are TGCAGCCCGGGTGGGACAGCTTACTCCTACGAGCAGTACTTC.

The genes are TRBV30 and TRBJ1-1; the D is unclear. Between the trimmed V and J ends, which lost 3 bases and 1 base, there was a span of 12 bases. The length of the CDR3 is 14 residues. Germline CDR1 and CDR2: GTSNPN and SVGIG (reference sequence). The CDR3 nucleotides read TGTGCCTGGAGGTTAATCGCAGGGAACACTGAAGCTTTCTTT. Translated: CAWRLIAGNTEAFF.

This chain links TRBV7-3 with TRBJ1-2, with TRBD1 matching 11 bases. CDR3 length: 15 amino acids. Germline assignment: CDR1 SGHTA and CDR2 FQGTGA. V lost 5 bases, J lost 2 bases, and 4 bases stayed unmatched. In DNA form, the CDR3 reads TGTGCCAGCAGCCCCGGGACAGGGGGAAACTATGGCTACACCTTC. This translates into CASSPGTGGNYGYTF.

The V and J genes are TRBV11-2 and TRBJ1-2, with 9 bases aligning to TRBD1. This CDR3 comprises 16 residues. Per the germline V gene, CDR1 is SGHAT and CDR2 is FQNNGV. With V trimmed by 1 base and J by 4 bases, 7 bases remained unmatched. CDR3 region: CASSLGGGQGLYGYTF. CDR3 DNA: TGTGCCAGCAGCTTAGGGGGCGGACAGGGGCTCTATGGCTACACCTTC. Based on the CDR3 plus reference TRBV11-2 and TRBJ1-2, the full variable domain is EAGVAQSPRYKIIEKRQSVAFWCNPISGHATLYWYQQILGQGPKLLIQFQNNGVVDDSQLPKDRFSAERLKGVDSTLKIQPAKLEDSAVYLCASSLGGGQGLYGYTFGSGTRLTVV.

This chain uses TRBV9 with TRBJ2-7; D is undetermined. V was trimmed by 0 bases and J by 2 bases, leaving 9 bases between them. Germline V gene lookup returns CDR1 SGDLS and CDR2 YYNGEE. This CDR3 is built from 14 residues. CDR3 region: CASSVEDFTYEQYF. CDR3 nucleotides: TGTGCCAGCAGCGTAGAAGACTTTACCTACGAGCAGTACTTC.

Here the CDR3 reads CASSLGVINEQFF. Written as DNA, the CDR3 is TGCGCCAGCAGCTTAGGGGTTATCAATGAGCAGTTCTTC. The chain couples TRBV5-1 to TRBJ2-1, with a weak D call TRBD1 (5 bases). This CDR3 spans 13 amino acids. V lost 2 bases to trimming and J lost 6 bases, with 9 bases between them. CDR1 SGHRS and CDR2 YFSETQ come from the germline V gene. The complete variable domain, with remaining parts taken from reference TRBV5-1 and TRBJ2-1, reads KAGVTQTPRYLIKTRGQQVTLSCSPISGHRSVSWYQQTPGQGLQFLFEYFSETQRNKGNFPGRFSGRQFSNSRSEMNVSTLELGDSALYLCASSLGVINEQFFGPGTRLTVL.

The CDR3 coding sequence is TGTGCCAGCAGCTTAGTTACAGGGATGCAGCCCCAGCATTTT. It is translated as CASSLVTGMQPQHF. The chain carries TRBV7-2 and TRBJ1-5; perhaps TRBD1 as D (6 bases). The CDR3 spans 14 residues. V was clipped by 1 base and J by 7 bases, with 11 bases between them. CDR1 is SGHTA and CDR2 is FQGNSA in the germline V gene.